The rows below give T cell receptor beta chains drawn from one sample of a study of cytomegalovirus exposure and HLA in healthy donors. Method: immunoSEQ multiplex PCR; TCRdb's copy keeps in-frame clones and lacks some. The sample contains about 170,000 clones, roughly 80% of which appear only once. Sequencing input: PBMCs. The receptors originated from a woman aged 18-29 years in good health and CMV-seronegative. The CDR3 runs from the conserved cysteine through the conserved F or W. D genes are given only for firm matches. Expanded clones get a size class; other rows say once, few or many, or leave the size out.

d_call: .; clone_size: once; j_call: TRBJ1-2; v_call: TRBV5-1; cdr3_length: 15; cdr3_nt: TGCGCCAGCAGCTTGAGCGGGGTAGCTAACTATGGCTACACCTTC; cdr3_aa: CASSLSGVANYGYTF
d_call: .; clone_size: .; j_call: TRBJ2-2; v_call: TRBV7-6; cdr3_length: 17; cdr3_nt: TGTGCCAGCAGCTTATATTCGCCGAGCAGGGACACCGGGGAGCTGTTTTTT; cdr3_aa: CASSLYSPSRDTGELFF
d_call: .; clone_size: .; j_call: TRBJ1-5; v_call: TRBV6-1; cdr3_length: 14; cdr3_nt: TGTGCCAGCAGTGACCAGGGTGACAATCAGCCCCAGCATTTT; cdr3_aa: CASSDQGDNQPQHF
d_call: TRBD1; clone_size: .; j_call: TRBJ2-6; v_call: TRBV9; cdr3_length: 17; cdr3_nt: TGTGCCAGCAGCGTAGGGCAGGGGGCGTTTGGGGCCAACGTCCTGACTTTC; cdr3_aa: CASSVGQGAFGANVLTF
d_call: .; clone_size: few; j_call: TRBJ2-1; v_call: TRBV28; cdr3_length: 15; cdr3_nt: TGTGCCAGCAGTTTCTCGACACGAACCTACAATGAGCAGTTCTTC; cdr3_aa: CASSFSTRTYNEQFF
d_call: .; clone_size: .; j_call: TRBJ1-5; v_call: TRBV4-3; cdr3_length: 15; cdr3_nt: TGCGCCAGCAGCCAAGCCTGGCAGTCCAATCAGCCCCAGCATTTT; cdr3_aa: CASSQAWQSNQPQHF
d_call: .; clone_size: .; j_call: TRBJ2-7; v_call: TRBV9; cdr3_length: 14; cdr3_nt: TGTGCCAGCAGCGTGACAACCCTTCTCTACGAGCAGTACTTC; cdr3_aa: CASSVTTLLYEQYF
d_call: .; clone_size: .; j_call: TRBJ1-4; v_call: TRBV15; cdr3_length: 16; cdr3_nt: TGTGCCACCAGCAGAGATGTGGGCAGGTCTAATGAAAAACTGTTTTTT; cdr3_aa: CATSRDVGRSNEKLFF
d_call: .; clone_size: few; j_call: TRBJ2-3; v_call: TRBV20-1; cdr3_length: 11; cdr3_nt: TGCAGTGCTTACAGGGCAGATACGCAGTATTTT; cdr3_aa: CSAYRADTQYF
d_call: .; clone_size: once; j_call: TRBJ2-6; v_call: TRBV4-3; cdr3_length: 16; cdr3_nt: TGCGCCAGCAGCCAGTCCCGGGGAAATAGGGCCAACGTCCTGACTTTC; cdr3_aa: CASSQSRGNRANVLTF